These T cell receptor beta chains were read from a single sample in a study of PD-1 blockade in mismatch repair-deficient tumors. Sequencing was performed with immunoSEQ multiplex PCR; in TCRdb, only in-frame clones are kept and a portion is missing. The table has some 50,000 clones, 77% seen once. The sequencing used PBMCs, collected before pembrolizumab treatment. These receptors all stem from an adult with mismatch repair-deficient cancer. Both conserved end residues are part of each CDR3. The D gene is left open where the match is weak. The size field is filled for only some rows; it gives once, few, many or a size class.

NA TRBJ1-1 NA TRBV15 TGTGCCACCAGCAGAGGACAGAACACTGAAGCTTTCTTT CATSRGQNTEAFF
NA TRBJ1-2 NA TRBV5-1 TGCGCCAGCAGCTATGGGTATGGCTACACCTTC CASSYGYGYTF
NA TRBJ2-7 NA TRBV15 TGTGCCACCAGCCCCCGACAGACGCCCTACGAGCAGTACTTC CATSPRQTPYEQYF
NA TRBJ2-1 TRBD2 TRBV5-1 TGCGCCAGCAGCTTGGGTCCTAGCGGGGTAAGTGAGCAGTTCTTC CASSLGPSGVSEQFF
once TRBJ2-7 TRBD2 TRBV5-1 TGCGCCAGCATGGGAGCTAGCGGCCGCGAGCAGTACTTC CASMGASGREQYF
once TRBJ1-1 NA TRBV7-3 TGTGCCAGCAGCTTAACAATAGGGGTGAACACTGAAGCTTTCTTT CASSLTIGVNTEAFF
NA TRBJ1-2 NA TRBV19 TGTGCCAGTAGTCCCCGGACAGAAGACTATGGCTACACCTTC CASSPRTEDYGYTF
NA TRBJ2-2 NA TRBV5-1 TGCGCCAGCACCAACGGGGCCGGGGAGCTGTTTTTT CASTNGAGELFF
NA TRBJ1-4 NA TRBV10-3 TGTGCCATCAGTGAGTCGGACGGCAGGGTGGGGAAACTGTTTTTT CAISESDGRVGKLFF
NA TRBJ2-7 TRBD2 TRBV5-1 TGCGCCAGCAGCCGAGCGGGAAGTCCTGACGAGCAGTACTTC CASSRAGSPDEQYF
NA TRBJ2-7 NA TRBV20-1 TGCAGTGCTTTGACTGGCTACGAGCAGTACTTC CSALTGYEQYF
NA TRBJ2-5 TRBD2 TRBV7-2 TGTGCCAGCAGCTTAGAGCTAGCGGGAGGGGGGGACCAAGAGACCCAGTACTTC CASSLELAGGGDQETQYF
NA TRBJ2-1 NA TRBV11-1 TGTGCCAGCAGCCCGGTGGGGGGATCGAATGAGCAGTTCTTC CASSPVGGSNEQFF
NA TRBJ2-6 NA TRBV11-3 TGTGCCAGCAGCTTAGCGGGTGGGTCTGGGGCCAACGTCCTGACTTTC CASSLAGGSGANVLTF
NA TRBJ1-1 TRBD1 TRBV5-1 TGCGCCAGCAGCTTCGCCCAGGGGGCTGGAAACACTGAAGCTTTCTTT CASSFAQGAGNTEAFF
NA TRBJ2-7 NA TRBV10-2 TGCGCCAGCACCTCAATACCGTCCTACGAGCAGTACTTC CASTSIPSYEQYF
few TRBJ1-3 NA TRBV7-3 TGTGCCAGCAGCCTTATACCCGGGGACACCATATATTTT CASSLIPGDTIYF
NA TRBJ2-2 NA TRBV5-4 TGTGCCAGCAGCTCCGGGAGTAGGAGAAACACCGGGGAGCTGTTTTTT CASSSGSRRNTGELFF
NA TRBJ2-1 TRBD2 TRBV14 TGTGCCAGCAGCCAAGATTGGAAGGGACTAAAAGATGATGAGCAGTTCTTC CASSQDWKGLKDDEQFF
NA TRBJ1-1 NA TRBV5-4 TGTGCCAGCAGCCTCGGTCACTTGAACACTGAAGCTTTCTTT CASSLGHLNTEAFF
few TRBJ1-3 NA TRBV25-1 TGTGCCAGCAGTTCCCTAGCTGGAAACACCATATATTTT CASSSLAGNTIYF
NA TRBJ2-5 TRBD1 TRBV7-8 TGTGCCAGCAGAGGCAGGGGGCGTTTGGAGACCCAGTACTTC CASRGRGRLETQYF
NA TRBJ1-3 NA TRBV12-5 TGTGCTAGTGGTTTGGGGACGCCTGGAAACACCATATATTTT CASGLGTPGNTIYF
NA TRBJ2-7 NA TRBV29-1 TGCAGCGTTGAAGAACCCCGGGGTAGCGAGCAGTACTTC CSVEEPRGSEQYF
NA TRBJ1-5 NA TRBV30 TGTGCCTGGACCCGGGGACCAAGCAATCAGCCCCAGCATTTT CAWTRGPSNQPQHF
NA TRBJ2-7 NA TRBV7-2 TGTGCCAGCAGCGTAGCCGGGACTGAAACCTACGAGCAGTACTTC CASSVAGTETYEQYF
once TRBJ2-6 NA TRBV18 TGTGCCAGCTCACGCGACTTTGGGGCCAACGTCCTGACTTTC CASSRDFGANVLTF
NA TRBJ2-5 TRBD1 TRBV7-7 TGTGCTAGCAGCTTGGGACAGGGAGAGACCCAGTACTTC CASSLGQGETQYF
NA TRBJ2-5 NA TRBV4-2 TGTGCCAGCAGCCAGCGCGGGCTAGTAATAGAGACCCAGTACTTC CASSQRGLVIETQYF
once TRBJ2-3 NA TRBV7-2 TGTGCCAGCAGCTTAGCGCGTGGGACAGATACGCAGTATTTT CASSLARGTDTQYF
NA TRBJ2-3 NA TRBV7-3 TGTGCCAGCAGCTCGTTTCAGCGGGGCACAGATACGCAGTATTTT CASSSFQRGTDTQYF
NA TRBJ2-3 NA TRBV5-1 TGCGCCAGCAGCTTGGATTTCACCACAGATACGCAGTATTTT CASSLDFTTDTQYF
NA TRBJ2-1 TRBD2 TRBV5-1 TGCGCCAGCAGCTTTGGCGGGAGGGCCGTCGATGAGCAGTTCTTC CASSFGGRAVDEQFF
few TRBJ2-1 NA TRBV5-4 TGTGCCAGCAGCCCGGGGGGGACAGCCTACAATGAGCAGTTCTTC CASSPGGTAYNEQFF
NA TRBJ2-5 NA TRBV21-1 TGTGCCAGCAGCAAGCTACAGGCAAACCAAGAGACCCAGTACTTC CASSKLQANQETQYF
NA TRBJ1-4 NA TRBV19 TGTGCCAGTAGTATAAGTTGGAGCCCAACTAATGAAAAACTGTTTTTT CASSISWSPTNEKLFF
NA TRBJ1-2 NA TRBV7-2 TGTGCCAGCAGCTTACCCACGTCGAGCTATGGCTACACCTTC CASSLPTSSYGYTF
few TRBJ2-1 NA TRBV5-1 TGCGCCAGCAGCTTAATCGACGATGAGCAGTTCTTC CASSLIDDEQFF
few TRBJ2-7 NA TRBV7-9 TGTGCCAGCAGCTCGGGACTCCTCGAGCAGTACTTC CASSSGLLEQYF
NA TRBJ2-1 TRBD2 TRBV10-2 TGCGCCAGCAAGACTAGCGGGGGCTGGGATGAGCAGTTCTTC CASKTSGGWDEQFF
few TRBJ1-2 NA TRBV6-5 TGTGCCAGCAGTTACCGGGGACGCACCGGGGGCTACACCTTC CASSYRGRTGGYTF